One and the same sample provided the 18 T cell receptor beta chains below, sequenced in a study of identical twins. MiXCR, run by TCRdb on the 5' RACE reads, gives a single entry per CDR3 protein. Of about 660,000 distinct CDR3 sequences listed, 8.5% to 9.5% are singletons. The sample was also reused in another study, on yellow fever vaccine responses in identical twins.

Sequencing was performed on PBMCs. These receptors originate from a woman younger than 35 in good health.

The chain carries TRBV27 and TRBJ2-7, with 10 positions matching TRBD1. This CDR3 has 15 residues. Trimming took 5 bases from V and 0 from J; bases not matched to a gene: 4. Germline V gene sequence: CDR1 MNHEY, CDR2 SMNVEV (reference sequence). CDR3 region: CASSLTGGGSYEQYF. Here the CDR3 DNA reads TGTGCCAGCAGTCTGACAGGGGGCGGCTCCTACGAGCAGTACTTC.

A few counts support this clonotype. CDR3 protein: CASRRWRGVETQYF. The CDR3 DNA reads as TGTGCCAGCAGGAGGTGGCGGGGGGTAGAGACCCAGTACTTC. The chain uses TRBV6-1 and TRBJ2-5; 8 positions match TRBD2. Losses at the gene ends were 6 bases for V and 4 bases for J; bases not matched to a gene: 7. CDR3 size: 14 residues. Germline V CDR1 and CDR2: MNHNS, SASEGT.

This clonotype was found many times. This sequence joins TRBV12-3 or TRBV12-4 and TRBJ2-7; TRBD1 agrees at 9 bases. Losses at the gene ends were 1 base for V and 0 bases for J; bases not matched to a gene: 7. The CDR3 has 17 amino acids. CDR3 sequence: CASSLGTGGSVSYEQYF. As DNA, the CDR3 is TGTGCCAGCAGTTTAGGAACAGGGGGCTCTGTCTCCTACGAGCAGTACTTC.

This clonotype came up a few times. This chain uses TRBV14 with TRBJ2-3; no firm D call. CDR1 is SGHDN and CDR2 is FVKESK in the germline V gene. Between the trimmed V and J ends, which lost 1 base and 3 bases, there was a span of 8 bases. The CDR3 loop spans 14 amino acids. The CDR3 DNA is TGTGCCAGCAGCCAAGTCGTACGGACAGATACGCAGTATTTT. Protein sequence: CASSQVVRTDTQYF.

CDR3 sequence (DNA): TGTGCCAGCAGCCGAAATAACCCTCGCGGACTAGCGCTCACAGATACGCAGTATTTT. Amino acid sequence: CASSRNNPRGLALTDTQYF. The chain is built from TRBV11-2 and TRBJ2-3, with TRBD2 matching over 9 bases. CDR1 and CDR2 (germline): SGHAT, FQNNGV. J lost 2 bases, V lost 5 bases, and 17 bases had no gene match. This CDR3 comprises 19 residues. Supplemented by reference TRBV11-2 and TRBJ2-3, the full variable domain reads EAGVAQSPRYKIIEKRQSVAFWCNPISGHATLYWYQQILGQGPKLLIQFQNNGVVDDSQLPKDRFSAERLKGVDSTLKIQPAKLEDSAVYLCASSRNNPRGLALTDTQYFGPGTRLTVL.

The chain joins TRBV29-1 to TRBJ2-2; TRBD1 matches 11 bases. The CDR3 covers 14 residues. The ends lost 6 bases at V and 5 bases at J; junction bases unmatched: 5. Germline assignment: CDR1 SQVTM and CDR2 ANQGSEA. This CDR3 is CSVRGQGDTGELFF. CDR3 DNA: TGCAGCGTACGGGGACAGGGGGATACCGGGGAGCTGTTTTTT.

This clonotype has a handful of counts. This chain uses TRBV4-1 with TRBJ2-3; D perhaps matches TRBD1 (6 bases). In germline, CDR1 is MGHRA, CDR2 YSYEKL. The V and J ends lost 4 bases and 0 bases respectively, with 29 bases between them. This CDR3 is 21 amino acids long. CDR3 region: CASSRYGTPKTGLLSTDTQYF. As DNA, the CDR3 is TGCGCCAGCAGCCGATACGGGACACCCAAGACTGGCCTCCTTAGCACAGATACGCAGTATTTT.

This chain joins TRBV7-2 and TRBJ2-3; 12 nucleotides match TRBD2. Looked up from germline, CDR1 is SGHTA and CDR2 is FQGNSA. Losses at the gene ends were 5 bases for V and 3 bases for J; bases not matched to a gene: 6. This CDR3 has 16 residues. CDR3 sequence reads: CASSLTSGSRTDTQYF. The CDR3 DNA reads TGTGCCAGCAGCCTGACTAGCGGGAGTAGGACAGATACGCAGTATTTT.

This chain links TRBV20-1 with TRBJ1-5; the D gene is possibly TRBD1 (5 bases). In germline, CDR1 is DFQATT, CDR2 SNEGSKA (reference sequence). The V gene lost 6 bases and the J gene lost 2 bases, with 17 bases spanning the gap. The CDR3 consists of 15 residues. The DNA for the CDR3 is TGCAGTGCATCTCAGGGCGGGAAAGGCAATCAGCCCCAGCATTTT. It specifies CSASQGGKGNQPQHF.

This rearrangement joins TRBV29-1 to TRBJ1-1; no clear D. Germline V gene data show CDR1 as SQVTM and CDR2 as ANQGSEA. The CDR3 totals 10 residues. V was cut by 5 bases and J by 5 bases, with 6 bases left in between. The CDR3 bases are TGCAGCGTTTATGCTACTGAAGCTTTCTTT. It is translated as CSVYATEAFF. Full variable domain (missing parts from reference TRBV29-1 and TRBJ1-1): SAVISQKPSRDICQRGTSLTIQCQVDSQVTMMFWYRQQPGQSLTLIATANQGSEATYESGFVIDKFPISRPNLTFSTLTVSNMSPEDSSIYLCSVYATEAFFGQGTRLTVV.

This clonotype was counted between two and nine times. The chain recombines TRBV6-2 or TRBV6-3 with TRBJ2-3; tentative D call: TRBD1 (6 bases). The V and J ends lost 3 bases and 1 base respectively, with 11 bases between them. CDR3 length equals 15 residues. The germline gives CDR1 MNHEY, CDR2 SVGEGT. The CDR3 coding sequence is TGTGCCAGCAGTTATAGGGGGACCCGCACAGATACGCAGTATTTT. It yields the protein CASSYRGTRTDTQYF.

The chain recombines TRBV20-1 with TRBJ2-2, with D possibly matching TRBD1 (6 bases). CDR3 length equals 15 residues. Trimming stripped 1 base from V and 4 bases from J, with 13 bases between. Germline V gene lookup returns CDR1 DFQATT and CDR2 SNEGSKA (reference sequence). CDR3 sequence: CSARVQGMGTGELFF. In DNA form, the CDR3 reads TGCAGTGCTAGAGTTCAGGGGATGGGCACCGGGGAGCTGTTTTTT.

Many counts were recorded for this clonotype. V usage is TRBV7-2 and J usage is TRBJ1-5; a possible D gene is TRBD1 (5 bases). The germline CDR1 and CDR2 sequences are SGHTA and FQGNSA. The CDR3 extends over 15 amino acids. The V end was cut by 6 bases, the J end by 6 bases, with 18 bases between. CDR3 protein: CASRPAGGVGQPQHF. As DNA, the CDR3 is TGTGCCAGCAGGCCAGCGGGAGGGGTGGGTCAGCCCCAGCATTTT.

V and J are TRBV6-2 or TRBV6-3 and TRBJ1-2; 7 positions match TRBD1. With V trimmed by 0 bases and J by 1 base, 14 bases remained unmatched. The CDR3 covers 19 residues. Germline V gene data show CDR1 as MNHEY and CDR2 as SVGEGT. The CDR3 DNA sequence: TGTGCCAGCAGTTACTCGAGACTCGCCCAGGACAGGAATAACTATGGCTACACCTTC. Translated: CASSYSRLAQDRNNYGYTF.

The sample holds a few counts of this clonotype. The chain uses TRBV12-5 and TRBJ2-2; 8 bases line up with TRBD1. The length of the CDR3 is 14 residues. Germline V gene data show CDR1 as LGHNT and CDR2 as FRNRAP. V was clipped by 8 bases and J by 1 base; unmatched bases: 3. This CDR3 reads CASHGTGNTGELFF. The DNA for the CDR3 is TGTGCTAGTCACGGGACAGGGAACACCGGGGAGCTGTTTTTT. Combining the CDR3 with reference TRBV12-5 and TRBJ2-2 gives the whole variable domain DARVTQTPRHKVTEMGQEVTMRCQPILGHNTVFWYRQTMMQGLELLAYFRNRAPLDDSGMPKDRFSAEMPDATLATLKIQPSEPRDSAVYFCASHGTGNTGELFFGEGSRLTVL.

In its sample, this clonotype was seen a few times. The genes are TRBV11-2 and TRBJ2-1; 8 positions agree with TRBD2. V gave up 4 bases and J gave up 1 base; unmatched junction bases: 6. This CDR3 is built from 16 residues. Germline lookup yields CDR1 SGHAT and CDR2 FQNNGV. The CDR3 nucleotides are TGTGCCAGCAGCTCGACTAGCGAATGGTCCTACAATGAGCAGTTCTTC. This translates into CASSSTSEWSYNEQFF. Drawing the rest from reference TRBV11-2 and TRBJ2-1, the complete variable domain is EAGVAQSPRYKIIEKRQSVAFWCNPISGHATLYWYQQILGQGPKLLIQFQNNGVVDDSQLPKDRFSAERLKGVDSTLKIQPAKLEDSAVYLCASSSTSEWSYNEQFFGPGTRLTVL.

This clonotype was seen many times. This chain connects TRBV7-9 to TRBJ1-4; 7 nucleotides match TRBD1. The CDR3 spans 14 residues. The V gene's germline CDR1 is SEHNR and CDR2 FQNEAQ (reference sequence). V dropped 3 bases and J dropped 7; count of bases not matched to a gene: 5. This CDR3 is CASSFGQDGEKLFF. In DNA, the CDR3 is TGTGCCAGCAGCTTCGGACAGGACGGTGAAAAACTGTTTTTT. Filled out from reference TRBV7-9 and TRBJ1-4, the complete variable domain reads DTGVSQNPRHKITKRGQNVTFRCDPISEHNRLYWYRQTLGQGPEFLTYFQNEAQLEKSRLLSDRFSAERPKGSFSTLEIQRTEQGDSAMYLCASSFGQDGEKLFFGSGTQLSVL.

This clonotype came up many times. J is TRBJ2-1 and V is TRBV4-3, with a tentative D call TRBD1 (6 bases). V was pared by 4 bases and J by 4 bases, with 20 bases between. Per germline, CDR1 LGHNA and CDR2 YSLEER. The CDR3 has 17 amino acids. In DNA, the CDR3 is TGCGCCAGCAGCCGAGGAGCCGGGACATCTCTATACAATGAGCAGTTCTTC. Its protein product is CASSRGAGTSLYNEQFF.